This TCR beta chain was profiled in a study of CD8 T cells in Susac syndrome. Reverse transcription of roughly 0.5 to 1 ug RNA was carried out with random hexamers. An immunoSEQ multiplex PCR amplified TCR beta CDR3 over 54 Vbeta and 13 Jbeta. A single record per CDR3 protein comes from TCRdb applying MiXCR to the immunoSEQ multiplex PCR reads. The sample yields some 220,000 distinct CDR3 sequences, roughly 96% seen once. Study-level findings and limits: In its TCR sequencing and HLA analysis, the study acknowledged that the number of individuals was relatively small.

CD8+ and CD4+ T cells from blood underwent TCR beta sequencing, which was carried out in a high-throughput format. TEMRA cells were FACS-enriched, and CD8+ and CD4+ T cells were isolated negatively. CDR1 and CDR2 from the germline V gene are SQVTM and ANQGSEA. There are 18 residues in the CDR3. Trimming removed 0 bases from V and 2 bases from J; junction bases left unmatched: 6. With respect to this clonotype: The antigen is unknown.

The clonotype was recovered from a human donor with multiple sclerosis. Sequencing was done on a sample of CD4+ T cells from PBMCs. The chain recombines TRBV29-1 with TRBJ2-6; TRBD2 matches 11 bases. The DNA for the CDR3 is TGCAGCGTTGAAGAGGCGGGTAGCGGGAGGGCTGGGGCCAACGTCCTGACTTTC. This translates into CSVEEAGSGRAGANVLTF. Variable domain in full (rest from reference TRBV29-1 and TRBJ2-6): SAVISQKPSRDICQRGTSLTIQCQVDSQVTMMFWYRQQPGQSLTLIATANQGSEATYESGFVIDKFPISRPNLTFSTLTVSNMSPEDSSIYLCSVEEAGSGRAGANVLTFGAGSRLTVL.